This T cell receptor (beta chain) was recorded in a study of cytomegalovirus exposure and HLA in healthy donors. Study-wide results and limits: Later analysis showed TCR association rates varying by HLA locus, highest for DRB1 and lowest for HLA-C.

V shed 4 bases and J 2 bases; nucleotides not matched to a gene: 5. Per the germline V gene, CDR1 is MGHRA and CDR2 is YSYEKL. The CDR3 is 15 amino acids. On this clone itself: Its antigen is not known.

The PCR used 60 Vbeta and 13 Jbeta primers. This table comes from immunoSEQ multiplex PCR, and its TCRdb copy is limited to in-frame clones, with some not included. The sample lists some 160,000 clones; roughly 80% were seen once. Sequencing used PBMCs. The TCR originated in a male donor in good health and CMV-seropositive. V is TRBV4-1 and J is TRBJ1-3; 7 nucleotides agree with TRBD1. The CDR3 DNA reads TGCGCCAGCAGCCTCCTAGGGACAGCTGGAAACACCATATATTTT. This gives the protein CASSLLGTAGNTIYF.